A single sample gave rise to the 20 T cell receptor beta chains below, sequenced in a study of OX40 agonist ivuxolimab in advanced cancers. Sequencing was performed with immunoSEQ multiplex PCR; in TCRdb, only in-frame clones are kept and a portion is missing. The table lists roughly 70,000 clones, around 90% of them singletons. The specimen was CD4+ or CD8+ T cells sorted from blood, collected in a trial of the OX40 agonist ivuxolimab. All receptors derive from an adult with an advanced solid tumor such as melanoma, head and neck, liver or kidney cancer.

Here the CDR3 reads CAWSEQENTEAFF. The CDR3 DNA reads as TGTGCCTGGAGTGAACAGGAGAACACTGAAGCTTTCTTT. The chain has TRBV30 and TRBJ1-1; a weak D match, TRBD1 (5 bases). This CDR3 is 13 amino acids long. V lost 1 base, J lost 1 base, and 7 bases lay in between. Germline V CDR1 and CDR2: GTSNPN, SVGIG (reference sequence).

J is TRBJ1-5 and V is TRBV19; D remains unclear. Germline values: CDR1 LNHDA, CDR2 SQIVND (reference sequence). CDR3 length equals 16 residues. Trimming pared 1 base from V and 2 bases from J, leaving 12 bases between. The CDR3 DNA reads TGTGCCAGTAGTATAGGGGGAGGCGGCGGCAATCAGCCCCAGCATTTT. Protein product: CASSIGGGGGNQPQHF. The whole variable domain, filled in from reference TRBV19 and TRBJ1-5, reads DGGITQSPKYLFRKEGQNVTLSCEQNLNHDAMYWYRQDPGQGLRLIYYSQIVNDFQKGDIAEGYSVSREKKESFPLTVTSAQKNPTAFYLCASSIGGGGGNQPQHFGDGTRLSIL.

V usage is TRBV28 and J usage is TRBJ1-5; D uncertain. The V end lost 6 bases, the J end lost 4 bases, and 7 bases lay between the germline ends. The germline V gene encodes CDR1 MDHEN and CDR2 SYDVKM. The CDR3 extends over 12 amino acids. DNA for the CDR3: TGTGCCAGCAGCCCACTAAATCAGCCCCAGCATTTT. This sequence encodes CASSPLNQPQHF.

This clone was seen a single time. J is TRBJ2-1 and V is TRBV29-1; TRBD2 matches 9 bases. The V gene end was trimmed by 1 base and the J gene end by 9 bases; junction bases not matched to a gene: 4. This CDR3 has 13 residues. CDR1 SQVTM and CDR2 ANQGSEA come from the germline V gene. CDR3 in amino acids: CSVEGSGSSEQFF. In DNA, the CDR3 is TGCAGCGTTGAAGGTAGCGGGAGTTCTGAGCAGTTCTTC.

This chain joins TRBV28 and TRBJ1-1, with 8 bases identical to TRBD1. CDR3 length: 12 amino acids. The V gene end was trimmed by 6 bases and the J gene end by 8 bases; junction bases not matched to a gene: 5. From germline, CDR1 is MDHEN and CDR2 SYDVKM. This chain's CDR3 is CASRDRDSEAFF. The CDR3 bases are TGTGCCAGCAGGGACAGGGACTCAGAAGCTTTCTTT.

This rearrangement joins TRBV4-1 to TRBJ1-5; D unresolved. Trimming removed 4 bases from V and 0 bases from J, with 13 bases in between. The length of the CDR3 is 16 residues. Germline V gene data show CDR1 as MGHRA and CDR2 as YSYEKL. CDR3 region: CASSRHRGDSNQPQHF. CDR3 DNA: TGCGCCAGCAGCCGACACCGGGGAGATAGCAATCAGCCCCAGCATTTT.

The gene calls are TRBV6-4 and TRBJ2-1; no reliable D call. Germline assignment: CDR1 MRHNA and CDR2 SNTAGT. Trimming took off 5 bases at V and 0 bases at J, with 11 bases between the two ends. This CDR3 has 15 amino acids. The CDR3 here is CASSYQDSSYNEQFF. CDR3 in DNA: TGTGCCAGCAGTTACCAAGACTCCTCCTACAATGAGCAGTTCTTC.

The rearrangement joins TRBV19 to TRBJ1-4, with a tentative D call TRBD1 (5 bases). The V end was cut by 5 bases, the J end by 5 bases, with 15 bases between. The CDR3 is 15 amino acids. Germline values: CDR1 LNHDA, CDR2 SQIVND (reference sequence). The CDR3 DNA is TGTGCCAGTAGTCAGCAGGGTGGCGGGAATGAAAAACTGTTTTTT. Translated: CASSQQGGGNEKLFF.

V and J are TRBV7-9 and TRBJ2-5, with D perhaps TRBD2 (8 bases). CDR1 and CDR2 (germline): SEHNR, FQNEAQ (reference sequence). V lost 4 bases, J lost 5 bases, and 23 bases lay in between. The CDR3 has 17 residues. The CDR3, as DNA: TGTGCCAGCAGCTCAGGGGGGGGAGCGGGAGAGCGGGAGACCCAGTACTTC. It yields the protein CASSSGGGAGERETQYF.

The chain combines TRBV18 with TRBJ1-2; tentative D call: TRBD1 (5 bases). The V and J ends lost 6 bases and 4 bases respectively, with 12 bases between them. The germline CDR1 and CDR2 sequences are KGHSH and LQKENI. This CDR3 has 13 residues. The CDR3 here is CASSGDGLYGYTF. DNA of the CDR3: TGTGCCAGCTCTGGGGACGGGCTCTATGGCTACACCTTC.

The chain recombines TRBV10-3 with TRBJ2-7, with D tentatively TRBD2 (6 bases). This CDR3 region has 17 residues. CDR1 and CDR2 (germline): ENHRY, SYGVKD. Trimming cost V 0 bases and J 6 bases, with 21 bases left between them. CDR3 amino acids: CAISESGSGSWAGEQYF. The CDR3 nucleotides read TGTGCCATCAGTGAGTCGGGTAGCGGCAGTTGGGCGGGCGAGCAGTACTTC.

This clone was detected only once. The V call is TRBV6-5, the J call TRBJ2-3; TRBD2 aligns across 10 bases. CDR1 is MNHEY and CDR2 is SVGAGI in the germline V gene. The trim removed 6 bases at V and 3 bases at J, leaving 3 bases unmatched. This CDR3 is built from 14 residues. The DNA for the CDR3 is TGTGCCAGCAGGGCTAGCGGGGGTACAGATACGCAGTATTTT. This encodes CASRASGGTDTQYF.

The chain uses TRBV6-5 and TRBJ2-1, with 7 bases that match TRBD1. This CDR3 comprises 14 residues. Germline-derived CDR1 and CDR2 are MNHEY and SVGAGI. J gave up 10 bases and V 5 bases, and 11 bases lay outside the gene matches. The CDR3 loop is CASSHWDSRMEQFF. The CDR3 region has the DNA TGTGCCAGCAGTCATTGGGACAGTAGGATGGAGCAGTTCTTC.

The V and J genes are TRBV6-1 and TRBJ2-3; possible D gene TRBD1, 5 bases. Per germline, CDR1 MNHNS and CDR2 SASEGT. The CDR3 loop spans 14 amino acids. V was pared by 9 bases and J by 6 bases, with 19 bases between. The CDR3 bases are TGTGCCAGTGGAAGGGGCCGGACCTCCGATACGCAGTATTTT. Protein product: CASGRGRTSDTQYF.

CDR3 DNA sequence: TGTGCCAGCAGTTTCCCGCAAGGGATCGCTGGAAACACCATATATTTT. Residues: CASSFPQGIAGNTIYF. V gene TRBV28 combines with J gene TRBJ1-3; D ambiguous. V gave up 3 bases and J gave up 2 bases, with 14 bases separating them. Germline V gene data show CDR1 as MDHEN and CDR2 as SYDVKM. The CDR3 covers 16 residues.

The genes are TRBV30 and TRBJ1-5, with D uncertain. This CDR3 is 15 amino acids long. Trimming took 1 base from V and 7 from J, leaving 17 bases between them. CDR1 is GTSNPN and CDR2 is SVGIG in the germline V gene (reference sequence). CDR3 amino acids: CAWSAPRAGNQPQHF. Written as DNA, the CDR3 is TGTGCCTGGAGTGCCCCCCGGGCGGGGAACCAGCCCCAGCATTTT.

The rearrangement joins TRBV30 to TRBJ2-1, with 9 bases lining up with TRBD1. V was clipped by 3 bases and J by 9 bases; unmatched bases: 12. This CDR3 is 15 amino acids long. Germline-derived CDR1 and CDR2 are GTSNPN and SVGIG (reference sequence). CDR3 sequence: CAWSITTGGSGEQFF. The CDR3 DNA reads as TGTGCCTGGAGCATTACGACAGGGGGGAGCGGTGAGCAGTTCTTC.

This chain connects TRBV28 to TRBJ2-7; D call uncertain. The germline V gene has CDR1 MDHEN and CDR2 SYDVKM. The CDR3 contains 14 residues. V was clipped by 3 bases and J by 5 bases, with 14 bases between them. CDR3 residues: CASSFYQVYNEQYF. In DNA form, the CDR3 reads TGTGCCAGCAGTTTTTACCAGGTTTACAACGAGCAGTACTTC.

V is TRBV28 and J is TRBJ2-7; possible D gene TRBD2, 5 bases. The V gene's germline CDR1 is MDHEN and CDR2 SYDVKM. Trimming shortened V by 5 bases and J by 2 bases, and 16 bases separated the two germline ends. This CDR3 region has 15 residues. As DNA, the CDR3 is TGTGCCAGCAGTCAACCCCCCGGGAATACCTACGAGCAGTACTTC. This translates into CASSQPPGNTYEQYF.

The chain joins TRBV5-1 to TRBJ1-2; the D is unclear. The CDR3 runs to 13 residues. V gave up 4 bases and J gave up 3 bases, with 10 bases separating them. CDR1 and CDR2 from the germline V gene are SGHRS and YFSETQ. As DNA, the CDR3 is TGCGCCAGCAGCCTGCAGGAGGACTATGGCTACACCTTC. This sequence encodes CASSLQEDYGYTF.